A selection of T cell receptor beta chains follows, all from one sample in a study of long-term antiretroviral therapy in people with HIV. The data were produced by immunoSEQ multiplex PCR, yet TCRdb's version contains in-frame clones alone and is incomplete. The top ten clones hold roughly 8.6% of a sample with 30,000 to 40,000 clones, about four fifths of them seen once. The sample was unsorted PBMCs, taken 0.4 years before starting antiretroviral therapy. The receptors were sampled from a man between 18 and 35 years old with HIV. CDR3s include the opening cysteine and the closing phenylalanine or tryptophan. The D gene is left open where the match is weak. A row's size may be missing; if present it is once, few, many or a size class.

v_call	j_call	clone_size	d_call	cdr3_nt	cdr3_aa
TRBV7-6	TRBJ2-1	.	.	TGTGCCAGCAGCTCGACAGGGAGGTATAATGAGCAGTTCTTC	CASSSTGRYNEQFF
TRBV6-1	TRBJ2-3	.	.	TGTGCCAGCAGTGAATCGTCAGGGCGGTTGGGGAGCACAGATACGCAGTATTTT	CASSESSGRLGSTDTQYF
TRBV30	TRBJ1-4	.	.	TGTGCCTGGAGTGTAGGGTCCAGGAGGGAAAAACTGTTTTTT	CAWSVGSRREKLFF
TRBV5-1	TRBJ1-3	.	.	TGCGCCAGCAGCTTGGTACAGGGTGAGAGCACCATATATTTT	CASSLVQGESTIYF
TRBV30	TRBJ2-3	.	TRBD2	TGTGCCTGGAGCGGGGGGGGAAGGGGTGGGGCAGATACGCAGTATTTT	CAWSGGGRGGADTQYF
TRBV7-2	TRBJ2-7	.	TRBD2	TGTGCCAGCAGCTTGGGGCGGGGGGGGTCCTACGAGCAGTACTTC	CASSLGRGGSYEQYF
TRBV28	TRBJ1-2	.	TRBD1	TGTGCCAGCAGTTTTTCAGGGGGCCTCTATGGCTACACCTTC	CASSFSGGLYGYTF
TRBV30	TRBJ2-1	once	.	TGTGCCTGGAGTGGGGGTTATGAGCAGTTCTTC	CAWSGGYEQFF
TRBV6-1	TRBJ1-2	few	.	TGTGCCAGCAGTGAAGCCAGTGTCATACCAAACTATGGCTACACCTTC	CASSEASVIPNYGYTF
TRBV6-5	TRBJ1-5	once	.	TGTGCCAGCAGCACCTCCGAACGGCAGCCCCAGCATTTT	CASSTSERQPQHF
TRBV5-4	TRBJ2-5	.	.	TGTGCCAGCAGCTTGGGGACGGTGAAAGAGACCCAGTACTTC	CASSLGTVKETQYF
TRBV7-8	TRBJ1-2	few	.	TGTGCCAGCAGCCTTCGGGGAGGTGATGGCTACACCTTC	CASSLRGGDGYTF
TRBV7-9	TRBJ2-2	.	.	TGTGCCAGCAGCTTAGTAGGGCAGCCGAACACCGGGGAGCTGTTTTTT	CASSLVGQPNTGELFF
TRBV6-1	TRBJ1-2	.	.	TGTGCCAGCAGTGATGTTGGACCGGCTTATGGCTACACCTTC	CASSDVGPAYGYTF
TRBV19	TRBJ2-5	.	TRBD1	TGTGCCAGTAGTATAGTTGGGACAGGGCCCCAAGAGACCCAGTACTTC	CASSIVGTGPQETQYF
TRBV4-1	TRBJ1-1	.	TRBD1	TGCGCCAGCAGCCAAGGATTACAGGACAGGGGGCCTGAAGCTTTCTTT	CASSQGLQDRGPEAFF
TRBV30	TRBJ1-1	.	.	TGTGCCTGGAGTGTAGGGAGGGACGCTTTCTTT	CAWSVGRDAFF
TRBV6-6	TRBJ1-1	.	TRBD1	TGTGCCAGCAGCAACGATGGACAGGGGGCTGAAGCTTTCTTT	CASSNDGQGAEAFF
TRBV7-2	TRBJ2-7	.	TRBD1	TGTGCCAGCAGCTTGGGACAGGGGGCCTACGAGCAGTACTTC	CASSLGQGAYEQYF
TRBV11-2	TRBJ2-1	.	TRBD1	TGTGCCAGCAGCTCGGGACAGGTCCGATCCGATGAGCAGTTCTTC	CASSSGQVRSDEQFF
TRBV29-1	TRBJ1-3	.	.	TGCAGCGTTGAATTAATTTCCGCCAACTCTGGAAACACCATATATTTT	CSVELISANSGNTIYF
TRBV30	TRBJ1-2	few	TRBD1	TGTGCCTGGAAGAGCAGGGGGCAAAATCCTGGCTACACCTTC	CAWKSRGQNPGYTF
TRBV7-3	TRBJ2-1	.	TRBD2	TGTGCCAGCAGCCCCAATGGGCGGGGGGTGGATGAGCAGTTCTTC	CASSPNGRGVDEQFF
TRBV7-2	TRBJ2-2	.	.	TGTGCCAGCAGCCCCTATATCGCGGGTCCCGGGGAGCTGTTTTTT	CASSPYIAGPGELFF
TRBV6-6	TRBJ2-5	.	.	TGTGCCAGCAGCCCAAAGGAGACCCAGTACTTC	CASSPKETQYF
TRBV6-5	TRBJ2-1	.	.	TGTGCCAGCAGACCGTACTTTGGCAATGAGCAGTTCTTC	CASRPYFGNEQFF
TRBV7-2	TRBJ2-1	.	TRBD2	TGTGCCAGCAGCTTAGAGGGGACTAGCGGGAGGTTTTACAATGAGCAGTTCTTC	CASSLEGTSGRFYNEQFF
TRBV7-8	TRBJ2-1	.	TRBD1	TGTGCCAGCAGGGTTGAGCGGACAGGGAACAATGAGCAGTTCTTC	CASRVERTGNNEQFF
TRBV5-1	TRBJ2-7	.	TRBD1	TGCGCCAGCAGCCCTGCCCAGGGGGTAATCTCCTACGAGCAGTACTTC	CASSPAQGVISYEQYF
TRBV7-2	TRBJ2-5	.	.	TGTGCCAGCAGCTTAGTCTTCGGTTCTCGGGTGTCCCAAGAGACCCAGTACTTC	CASSLVFGSRVSQETQYF
TRBV5-1	TRBJ2-7	.	TRBD2	TGCGCCAGCAGCTTGGCCGGGGGGGGCTACGAGCAGTACTTC	CASSLAGGGYEQYF
TRBV11-2	TRBJ2-7	.	.	TGTGCCAGCAGCCACTCCTACGAGCAGTACTTC	CASSHSYEQYF
TRBV7-2	TRBJ2-7	once	.	TGTGCCAGCAGCACAAGACTCGGACCTTACGAGCAGTACTTC	CASSTRLGPYEQYF
TRBV7-8	TRBJ2-1	.	.	TGTGCCAGCAGCTTAGGACCGAACAATGAGCAGTTCTTC	CASSLGPNNEQFF
TRBV29-1	TRBJ2-6	.	.	TGCAGCGTTGTGGACTCTGGGGCCAACGTCCTGACTTTC	CSVVDSGANVLTF
TRBV2	TRBJ2-3	.	TRBD1	TGTGCCAGCAGTTTCGACAGGGGCACAGATACGCAGTATTTT	CASSFDRGTDTQYF
TRBV6-1	TRBJ2-1	.	.	TGTGCCAGCAGTGACCCTAGGCTTTCCTACAATGAGCAGTTCTTC	CASSDPRLSYNEQFF
TRBV13	TRBJ2-7	.	.	TGTGCCAGCAGCTTCATCCACGAGCAGTACTTC	CASSFIHEQYF
TRBV19	TRBJ1-1	.	TRBD1	TGTGCCAGTAGTCCCCAGAGACAGGGATCTCCTGAAGCTTTCTTT	CASSPQRQGSPEAFF
TRBV15	TRBJ2-1	.	.	TGTGCCACCAGCAGGGGTAGATACGGAGTCCCCAATGAGCAGTTCTTC	CATSRGRYGVPNEQFF
TRBV2	TRBJ2-7	.	TRBD1	TGTGCCAGCAGGAGGGACAGGGGACCCTACGAGCAGTACTTC	CASRRDRGPYEQYF
TRBV6-5	TRBJ1-2	.	TRBD1	TGTGCCAGCCGGGGACAGGGAGAAGGGGGCTACACCTTC	CASRGQGEGGYTF
TRBV9	TRBJ2-7	.	.	TGTGCCAGCAGCGAAAGGGAGCAAAGCTACGAGCAGTACTTC	CASSEREQSYEQYF
TRBV9	TRBJ1-1	.	TRBD1	TGTGCCAGCAGCCCAGTACAGGGGACTGAAGCTTTCTTT	CASSPVQGTEAFF
TRBV29-1	TRBJ2-7	.	.	TGCAGCGTTAGCGGGCCTCACTACGAGCAGTACTTC	CSVSGPHYEQYF
TRBV11-2	TRBJ1-3	.	.	TGTGCCAGCAGCTTATTCAGCTCTACTGGAAACACCATATATTTT	CASSLFSSTGNTIYF
TRBV2	TRBJ1-5	few	TRBD1	TGTGCCAGCAGTTCGGACAGGGGGCCTCAGCCCCAGCATTTT	CASSSDRGPQPQHF
TRBV7-6	TRBJ2-7	.	.	TGTGCCAGCAGCTTAGAGAAGGGGCCGACCTACGAGCAGTACTTC	CASSLEKGPTYEQYF
TRBV18	TRBJ2-7	.	TRBD2	TGTGCCAGCTCATCTCTAGCGGGAGGGCCTTTGACCTACGAGCAGTACTTC	CASSSLAGGPLTYEQYF
TRBV18	TRBJ2-2	.	TRBD2	TGTGCCAGCTCACCCCTTAGCGGGAGCGATACCGGGGAGCTGTTTTTT	CASSPLSGSDTGELFF
TRBV5-5	TRBJ1-5	.	.	TGTGCCAGCAGCTCAAGGAGCAATCAGCCCCAGCATTTT	CASSSRSNQPQHF
TRBV13	TRBJ1-1	.	.	TGTGCCAGCAGCCAAGGACAGAACACTGAAGCTTTCTTT	CASSQGQNTEAFF
TRBV6-1	TRBJ2-7	.	.	TGTGCCAGCAGTAGGGACCGCTCTTACGAGCAGTACTTC	CASSRDRSYEQYF
TRBV7-9	TRBJ1-2	few	.	TGTGCCAGCAGCTTGAAACCGGACAGTGGCTACACCTTC	CASSLKPDSGYTF